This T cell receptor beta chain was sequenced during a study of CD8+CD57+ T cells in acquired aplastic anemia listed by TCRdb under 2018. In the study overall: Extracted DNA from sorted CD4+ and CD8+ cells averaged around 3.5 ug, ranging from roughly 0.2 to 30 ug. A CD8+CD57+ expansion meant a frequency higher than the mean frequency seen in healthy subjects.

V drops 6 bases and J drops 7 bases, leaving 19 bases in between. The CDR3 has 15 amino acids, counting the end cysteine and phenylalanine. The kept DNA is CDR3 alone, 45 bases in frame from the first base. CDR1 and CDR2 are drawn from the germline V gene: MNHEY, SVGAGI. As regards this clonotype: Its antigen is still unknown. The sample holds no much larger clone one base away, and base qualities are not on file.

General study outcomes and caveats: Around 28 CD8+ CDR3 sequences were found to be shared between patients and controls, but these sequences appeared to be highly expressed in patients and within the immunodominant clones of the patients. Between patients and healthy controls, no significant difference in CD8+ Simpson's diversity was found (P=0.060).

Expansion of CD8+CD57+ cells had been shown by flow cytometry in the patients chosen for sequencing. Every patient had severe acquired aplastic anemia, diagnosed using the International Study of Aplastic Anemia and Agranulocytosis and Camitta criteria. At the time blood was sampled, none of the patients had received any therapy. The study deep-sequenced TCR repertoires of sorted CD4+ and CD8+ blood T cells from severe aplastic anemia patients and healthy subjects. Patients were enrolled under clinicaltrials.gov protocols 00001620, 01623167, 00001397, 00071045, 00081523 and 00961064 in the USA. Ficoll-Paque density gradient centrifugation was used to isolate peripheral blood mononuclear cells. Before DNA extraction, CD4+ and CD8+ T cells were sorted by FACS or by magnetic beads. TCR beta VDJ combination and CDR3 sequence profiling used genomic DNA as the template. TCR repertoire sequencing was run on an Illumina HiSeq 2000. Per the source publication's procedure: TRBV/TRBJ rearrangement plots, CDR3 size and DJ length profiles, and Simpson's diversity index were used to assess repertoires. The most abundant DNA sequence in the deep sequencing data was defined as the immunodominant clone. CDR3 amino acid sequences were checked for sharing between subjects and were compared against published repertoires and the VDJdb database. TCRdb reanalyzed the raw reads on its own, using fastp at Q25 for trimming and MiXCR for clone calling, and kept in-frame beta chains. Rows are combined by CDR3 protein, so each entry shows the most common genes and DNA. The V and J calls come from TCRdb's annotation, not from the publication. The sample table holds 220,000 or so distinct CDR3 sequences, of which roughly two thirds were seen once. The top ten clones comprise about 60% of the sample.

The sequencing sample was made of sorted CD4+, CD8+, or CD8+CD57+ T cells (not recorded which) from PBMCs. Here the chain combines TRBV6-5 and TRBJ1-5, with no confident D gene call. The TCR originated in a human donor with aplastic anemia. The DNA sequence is TGTGCCAGCAGCCGTTCATGGGGTGGAGGACAGCCCCAGCATTTT. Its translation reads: CASSRSWGGGQPQHF.